This is a list of T cell receptor beta chains from one sample in a study of Ad26.COV2.S vaccination and SARS-CoV-2 variants. TCRdb's copy holds only in-frame clones and misses some; the assay was immunoSEQ multiplex PCR. The sample includes a few hundred thousand clones, more than 75% of them seen just once. The sequencing used peripheral blood, collected in a trial of Ad26.COV2.S vaccine versus placebo. The receptor set was obtained from a person between 18 and 59 years old who received the Ad26.COV2.S COVID-19 vaccine or a placebo. Both conserved end residues are part of each CDR3. A D gene is named only where the DNA matches it firmly. Not all rows give a size; the values are once, few, many and, for expanded clones, a class.

TRBJ1-1 TRBV6-5 . . 14 TGTGCCAGCAGTTGGTCCCGCTCGAACACTGAAGCTTTCTTT CASSWSRSNTEAFF
TRBJ1-1 TRBV12-2 once . 14 TGTGCAAGTCGCTTAGTTCAGGGGGGAACTGAAGCTTTCTTT CASRLVQGGTEAFF
TRBJ1-1 TRBV4-2 . TRBD1 15 TGTGCCAGCAGCCAAGTAGGACAGGGGGGGACTGAAGCTTTCTTT CASSQVGQGGTEAFF
TRBJ2-3 TRBV6-5 . . 13 TGTGCCAGCAGTTACTTGGTCACAGATACGCAGTATTTT CASSYLVTDTQYF
TRBJ1-6 TRBV7-2 . . 18 TGTGCCAGCAGCTCATACACTAATGACGCACTCAGGTCTTCTCCCCTCCACTTT CASSSYTNDALRSSPLHF
TRBJ2-7 TRBV7-2 . TRBD1 13 TGTGCCAGCAGCACGAGACAGGGCTACGAGCAGTACTTC CASSTRQGYEQYF
TRBJ1-6 TRBV28 . . 15 TGTGCCAGCTCCGGGGACGGCTCCTATAATTCACCCCTCCACTTT CASSGDGSYNSPLHF
TRBJ1-2 TRBV14 . . 13 TGTGCCAGCAGCCCAAACTATTGGGATGGCTACACCTTC CASSPNYWDGYTF
TRBJ2-5 TRBV2 . . 13 TGTGCCAGTACGACAGCTCCCCAAGAGACCCAGTACTTC CASTTAPQETQYF
TRBJ1-5 TRBV6-2/TRBV6-3 . TRBD1 15 TGTGCCAGCAGTCTCTCAGGGGGGGGCGGTCAGCCCCAGCATTTT CASSLSGGGGQPQHF
TRBJ1-2 TRBV3-1/TRBV3-2 . . 17 TGTGCCAGCAGCGCAGACGTAGGCCGGGGGCTCGACTATGGCTACACCTTC CASSADVGRGLDYGYTF